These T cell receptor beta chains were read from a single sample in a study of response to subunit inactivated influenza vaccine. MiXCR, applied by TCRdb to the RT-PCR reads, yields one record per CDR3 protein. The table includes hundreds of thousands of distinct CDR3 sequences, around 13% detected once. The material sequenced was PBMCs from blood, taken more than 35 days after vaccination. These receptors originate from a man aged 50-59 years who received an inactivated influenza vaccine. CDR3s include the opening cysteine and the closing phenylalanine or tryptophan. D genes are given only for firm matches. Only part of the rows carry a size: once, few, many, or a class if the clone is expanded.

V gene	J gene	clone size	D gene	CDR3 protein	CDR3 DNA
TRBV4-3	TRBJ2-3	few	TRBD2	CASSPSSGRATDTQYF	TGCGCCAGCAGCCCCTCTAGCGGGAGGGCCACAGATACGCAGTATTTT
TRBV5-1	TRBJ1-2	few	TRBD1	CASSFEPGTGDVFNYGYTF	TGCGCCAGCAGCTTCGAACCCGGGACAGGGGACGTATTTAACTATGGCTACACCTTC
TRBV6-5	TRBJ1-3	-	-	CASSYSGPRRDTIYF	TGTGCCAGCAGTTACTCGGGGCCCCGGAGGGACACCATATATTTT
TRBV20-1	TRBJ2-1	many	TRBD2	CSARDLAGTSYNEQFF	TGCAGTGCTAGGGACCTAGCGGGCACCTCCTACAATGAGCAGTTCTTC
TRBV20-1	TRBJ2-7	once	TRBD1	CSDSPDRGLYEQYF	TGCAGTGATAGTCCCGACAGGGGGCTATACGAGCAGTACTTC
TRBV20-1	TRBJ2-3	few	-	CSAWVFTDTQYF	TGCAGTGCTTGGGTCTTCACAGATACGCAGTATTTT
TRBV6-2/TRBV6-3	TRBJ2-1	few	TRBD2	CASRTASGGRNNEQFF	TGTGCCAGCAGGACGGCTAGCGGGGGTCGTAACAATGAGCAGTTCTTC
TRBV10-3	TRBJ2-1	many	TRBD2	CAISGGGGEQFF	TGTGCCATCAGTGGCGGGGGTGGTGAGCAGTTCTTC
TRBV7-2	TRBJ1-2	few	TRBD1	CASSSGGGGYTF	TGTGCCAGCAGCTCGGGAGGGGGCGGCTACACCTTC
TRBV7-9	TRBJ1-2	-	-	CASSHATGGYTF	TGTGCCAGCAGCCACGCGACAGGTGGCTACACCTTC